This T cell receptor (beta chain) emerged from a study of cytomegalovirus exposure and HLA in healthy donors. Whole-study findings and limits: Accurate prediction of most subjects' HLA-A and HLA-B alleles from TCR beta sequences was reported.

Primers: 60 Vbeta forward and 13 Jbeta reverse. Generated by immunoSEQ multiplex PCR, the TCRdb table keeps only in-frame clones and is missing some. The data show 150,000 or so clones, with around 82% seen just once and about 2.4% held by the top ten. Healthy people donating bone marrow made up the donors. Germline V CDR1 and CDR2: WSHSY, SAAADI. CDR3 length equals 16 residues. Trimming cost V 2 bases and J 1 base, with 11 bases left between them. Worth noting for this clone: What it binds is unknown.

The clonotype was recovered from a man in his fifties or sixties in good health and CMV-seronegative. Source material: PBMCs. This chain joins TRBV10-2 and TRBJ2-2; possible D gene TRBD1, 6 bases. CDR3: CASSELGTLNTGELFF. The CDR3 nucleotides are TGCGCCAGCAGTGAGCTCGGGACACTGAACACCGGGGAGCTGTTTTTT.